A selection of T cell receptor beta chains follows, all from one sample in a study of blood T cell repertoires in COVID-19. Sequencing was performed with immunoSEQ multiplex PCR; in TCRdb, only in-frame clones are kept and a portion is missing. This table has about 460,000 clones, about 88% appearing once. The sequencing input was PBMCs or T cells enriched from blood (not recorded which). The receptors shown here come from a woman in her fifties or sixties who had recovered from COVID-19. Each CDR3 is given with its conserved first and last residue. A D gene is named only where the DNA matches it firmly. Expanded clones get a size class; other rows say once, few or many, or leave the size out.

TRBV4-1	NA	TRBJ2-2	NA	TGCGCCAGCAGCCAAGGTGCAGGGGGGACCGGGGAGCTGTTTTTT	CASSQGAGGTGELFF
TRBV10-3	NA	TRBJ2-1	TRBD2	TGTGCCATCAGCGGGGGGGCAGAGAATGAGCAGTTCTTC	CAISGGAENEQFF
TRBV5-1	NA	TRBJ2-2	TRBD2	TGCGCCAGCAGCGGGTCTAGCGGTCAGAACACCGGGGAGCTGTTTTTT	CASSGSSGQNTGELFF
TRBV24-1	once	TRBJ2-3	TRBD1	TGTGCCACCAGTGGCCGGGGGACAGGGCGCACAGATACGCAGTATTTT	CATSGRGTGRTDTQYF
TRBV7-6	few	TRBJ1-2	TRBD1	TGTGCCAGCAGCCCTGGACAGGGGGCTTTCTTCTATGGCTACACCTTC	CASSPGQGAFFYGYTF
TRBV5-4	NA	TRBJ2-5	TRBD1	TGTGCCAGCAGCCGACAGGGGCAAGAGACCCAGTACTTC	CASSRQGQETQYF
TRBV28	NA	TRBJ1-6	TRBD1	TGTGCCAGCAGTCTTGGGACAGGGGCCTATAATTCACCCCTCCACTTT	CASSLGTGAYNSPLHF
TRBV5-5	few	TRBJ1-3	TRBD1	TGTGCCAGCAGCGACAGGGGACGGGGAAACACCATATATTTT	CASSDRGRGNTIYF
TRBV10-3	NA	TRBJ1-2	NA	TGTGCCATCAGTGGCCAGGTTAACTATGGCTACACCTTC	CAISGQVNYGYTF
TRBV3-1/TRBV3-2	NA	TRBJ1-6	NA	TGTGCCAGCAGCCTCGCAGGGGATGAAGGAGCCCTCCACTTT	CASSLAGDEGALHF
TRBV6-5	NA	TRBJ1-6	TRBD1	TGTGCCAGCAGTTTGGGACAGGGGGCCACACCCGACCACTTT	CASSLGQGATPDHF
TRBV6-5	NA	TRBJ1-1	TRBD1	TGTGCCAGCAGTTACTTACCTGGACAGGGTCGGACTGAAGCTTTCTTT	CASSYLPGQGRTEAFF
TRBV10-3	NA	TRBJ1-5	TRBD1	TGTGCCATCAGGGCCGGGACAGGGGATCAGCCCCAGCATTTT	CAIRAGTGDQPQHF
TRBV2	NA	TRBJ1-4	TRBD1	TGTGCCAGCAGAAAGGGACAGGGGGTTAATGAAAAACTGTTTTTT	CASRKGQGVNEKLFF
TRBV19	once	TRBJ1-3	NA	TGTGCCAGTAGTATCCGGTCAACCCGAGACACCATATATTTT	CASSIRSTRDTIYF
TRBV7-9	NA	TRBJ2-3	NA	TGTGCCAGCACCCCAGGGGGTAGCGGGGCCTTCACAGATACGCAGTATTTT	CASTPGGSGAFTDTQYF
TRBV5-1	NA	TRBJ2-3	NA	TGCGCCAGCAGCATTGAAAACAGGGGGGGAACAGATACGCAGTATTTT	CASSIENRGGTDTQYF
TRBV3-1/TRBV3-2	NA	TRBJ1-2	NA	TGTGCCAGCAGCCTAACAGGACAAGGTGGCTACACCTTC	CASSLTGQGGYTF
TRBV11-3	NA	TRBJ2-3	TRBD2	TGTGCTAGCAGCTTACGGGCTAGCGGGGAACTCGACACAGATACGCAGTATTTT	CASSLRASGELDTDTQYF
TRBV6-6	NA	TRBJ2-1	TRBD1	TGTGCCAGCAGTTCCCAGGGACAGGGCTACAATGAGCAGTTCTTC	CASSSQGQGYNEQFF
TRBV9	NA	TRBJ2-7	NA	TGTGCCAGCAGCGTAGGAGGACAAGGCTCCTACGAGCAGTACTTC	CASSVGGQGSYEQYF
TRBV29-1	NA	TRBJ1-1	NA	TGCAGCGTCGAGGGACTCCTGAACACTGAAGCTTTCTTT	CSVEGLLNTEAFF
TRBV5-6	NA	TRBJ1-5	TRBD1	TGTGCCAGCAGCTGGGACAGGGGTTCCAATCAGCCCCAGCATTTT	CASSWDRGSNQPQHF
TRBV12-3/TRBV12-4	NA	TRBJ1-5	TRBD1	TGTGCCAGCAGACCCAGGGGGCGGGAGCCCCAGCATTTT	CASRPRGREPQHF
TRBV6-5	NA	TRBJ1-3	NA	TGTGCCAGCAGTTACTCGAGACAGCGCTCTGGAAACACCATATATTTT	CASSYSRQRSGNTIYF
TRBV7-6	NA	TRBJ1-1	TRBD1	TGTGCCAGCAGCGCATCGACAGGGAATGTTGCTTTCTTT	CASSASTGNVAFF
TRBV11-3	few	TRBJ2-1	NA	TGTGCCTCCCGACAGTTCTTAGGGGATGAGCAGTTCTTC	CASRQFLGDEQFF
TRBV18	NA	TRBJ1-3	TRBD1	TGTGCCAGCTCACCAAAAGGACAGGGAGCTGGAAACACCATATATTTT	CASSPKGQGAGNTIYF
TRBV7-2	NA	TRBJ1-2	TRBD1	TGTGCCAGCAGCTTACCGGGGACAGGGGAGAACTATGGCTACACCTTC	CASSLPGTGENYGYTF
TRBV5-1	NA	TRBJ1-1	NA	TGCGCCAGCCGGGGGGGGGCGACGAACACTGAAGCTTTCTTT	CASRGGATNTEAFF
TRBV25-1	once	TRBJ1-1	NA	TGTGCCAGCGGTTGGGGGGGCGCAGGCACTGAAGCTTTCTTT	CASGWGGAGTEAFF
TRBV7-9	NA	TRBJ2-6	NA	TGTGCCAGCAGCCCCCCACAGAGTTCTGGGGCCAACGTCCTGACTTTC	CASSPPQSSGANVLTF
TRBV7-8	NA	TRBJ2-5	NA	TGTGCCAGCAGATTATCTACAGGGCAACAAGAGACCCAGTACTTC	CASRLSTGQQETQYF
TRBV29-1	once	TRBJ2-5	NA	TGCAGCGTTCCCCCGACTAGTTATGCGGGAGAGACCCAGTACTTC	CSVPPTSYAGETQYF
TRBV27	NA	TRBJ1-3	NA	TGTGCCAGCAGTTTATCGGGCAGCCCCGGAAACACCATATATTTT	CASSLSGSPGNTIYF
TRBV24-1	once	TRBJ2-5	NA	TGTGCCACCAGTGATCATAGGGGCGCCCAAGAGACCCAGTACTTC	CATSDHRGAQETQYF
TRBV7-9	NA	TRBJ2-1	NA	TGTGCCAGCAGCATCGCCGGGACTCCCTACAATGAGCAGTTCTTC	CASSIAGTPYNEQFF
TRBV4-1	NA	TRBJ2-3	NA	TGCGCCAGCAGCCAATCAGGCACAGATACGCAGTATTTT	CASSQSGTDTQYF
TRBV6-5	NA	TRBJ1-6	TRBD1	TGTGCCAGCAGCCGACAGGGCGAGTTTTCGCCCCTCCACTTT	CASSRQGEFSPLHF
TRBV11-3	few	TRBJ1-1	NA	TGTGCCAGCAGCTTAGTATCGGACAGTGAAGCTTTCTTT	CASSLVSDSEAFF
TRBV21-1	NA	TRBJ1-4	NA	TGTGCCAGCAGCACTCAATCAGGGCCTAATGAAAAACTGTTTTTT	CASSTQSGPNEKLFF
TRBV6-1	NA	TRBJ2-5	TRBD1	TGTGCCAGCAGTGACCCGGGACAGGGGCAAGAGACCCAGTACTTC	CASSDPGQGQETQYF
TRBV2	once	TRBJ1-5	TRBD1	TGTGCCAGCAGTCCACAGGGGGGGGGTCAGCCCCAGCATTTT	CASSPQGGGQPQHF
TRBV12-3/TRBV12-4	NA	TRBJ1-4	NA	TGTGCCAGCAGTTTAGAGACAGGAAAACTGTTTTTT	CASSLETGKLFF
TRBV7-8	NA	TRBJ2-1	TRBD2	TGTGCCAGCAGCATCGAGAGGGGACTAGTGAATTACAATGAGCAGTTCTTC	CASSIERGLVNYNEQFF
TRBV28	NA	TRBJ1-1	TRBD1	TGTGCCAGCCGGGACAGATTGAACACTGAAGCTTTCTTT	CASRDRLNTEAFF
TRBV27	NA	TRBJ1-1	NA	TGTGCCAGCAGTTTATCGGCAGGGAAGAACACTGAAGCTTTCTTT	CASSLSAGKNTEAFF
TRBV27	NA	TRBJ2-7	TRBD1	TGTGCCAGCAGAAAGAGGACAGGGTCCGTCTCCTACGAGCAGTACTTC	CASRKRTGSVSYEQYF
TRBV21-1	once	TRBJ1-1	NA	TGTGCCAGCAGCATCGCACACAGGGCTTCCTTGAACACTGAAGCTTTCTTT	CASSIAHRASLNTEAFF
TRBV12-3/TRBV12-4	NA	TRBJ1-2	NA	TGTGCCAGCAGTTTACCCCGCCAGGCTGGCTACACCTTC	CASSLPRQAGYTF
TRBV7-9	NA	TRBJ1-4	NA	TGTGCCAGCAGCGGGGGGGACTTCTCAACTAATGAAAAACTGTTTTTT	CASSGGDFSTNEKLFF
TRBV19	NA	TRBJ1-6	NA	TGTGCCAGTAGTATAAGGGGGAATTCACCCCTCCACTTT	CASSIRGNSPLHF
TRBV7-6	NA	TRBJ2-3	NA	TGTGCCAGCAGCTTACGGAGGGGTCAGAGCACAGATACGCAGTATTTT	CASSLRRGQSTDTQYF
TRBV18	NA	TRBJ1-4	NA	TGTGCCAGCTCACCTGGGCTTAATGAAAAACTGTTTTTT	CASSPGLNEKLFF